The 12 T cell receptor beta chains in this list originate from one sample, sequenced in a study of blood T cell repertoires in COVID-19. The repertoire was sequenced with immunoSEQ multiplex PCR; TCRdb's copy has only in-frame clones and lacks some. This sample carries roughly 190,000 clones, roughly 80% of them seen once, and the ten largest clones take 2.6%. The sequencing input was peripheral blood. The receptors here all came from a human donor with acute or convalescent COVID-19. The donor label of this sample is uncertain.

V gene TRBV7-8 combines with J gene TRBJ1-1; no definite D call. This CDR3 is 13 amino acids long. Per germline, CDR1 SGHVS and CDR2 FQNEAQ. Trimming shortened V by 2 bases and J by 3 bases, and 7 bases separated the two germline ends. DNA for the CDR3: TGTGCCAGCAGCTTATCACCGGACACTGAAGCTTTCTTT. Amino acids: CASSLSPDTEAFF.

The chain uses TRBV6-5 and TRBJ1-1; D gene unclear. V was trimmed by 6 bases and J by 0 bases, leaving 8 bases between them. The CDR3 has 13 residues. Germline CDR1 and CDR2: MNHEY and SVGAGI. CDR3 in DNA: TGTGCCAGCAGGGAGGACCTGAACACTGAAGCTTTCTTT. It encodes CASREDLNTEAFF.

The J gene is TRBJ1-1, the V gene TRBV7-9; unclear D gene. From germline, CDR1 is SEHNR and CDR2 FQNEAQ (reference sequence). V was trimmed by 0 bases and J by 7 bases, leaving 6 bases between them. The CDR3 length is 12 residues. Here the CDR3 DNA reads TGTGCCAGCAGCTTAGCTGGTAGTGAAGCTTTCTTT. This sequence encodes CASSLAGSEAFF.

This clone was picked up one time. This chain links TRBV6-2 or TRBV6-3 with TRBJ2-3; 7 bases map to TRBD2. V lost 3 bases, J lost 1 base, and 16 bases stayed unmatched. The CDR3 length is 19 residues. CDR1 is MNHEY, CDR2 SVGEGT, per germline. The CDR3 spells CASSYKGGRGGSGTDTQYF. The CDR3 region has the DNA TGTGCCAGCAGTTATAAAGGAGGTCGGGGCGGGAGTGGCACAGATACGCAGTATTTT.

This clone was recorded many times. The genes are TRBV5-8 and TRBJ2-7; 15 nucleotides line up with TRBD2. Trimming took 4 bases from V and 6 from J; bases not matched to a gene: 11. The CDR3 length is 17 residues. The germline CDR1 and CDR2 sequences are SGHTS and YDEGEE. CDR3 sequence reads: CASSAFGTSGRIGEQYF. The CDR3 DNA reads TGTGCCAGCAGCGCCTTTGGGACTAGCGGGAGGATTGGCGAGCAGTACTTC. Combining the CDR3 with reference TRBV5-8 and TRBJ2-7 gives the whole variable domain EAGVTQSPTHLIKTRGQQATLRCSPISGHTSVYWYQQALGLGLQFLLWYDEGEERNRGNFPPRFSGRQFPNYSSELNVNALELEDSALYLCASSAFGTSGRIGEQYFGPGTRLTVT.

The chain uses TRBV30 and TRBJ1-5, with D hard to call. CDR1 is GTSNPN and CDR2 is SVGIG in the germline V gene (reference sequence). Trimming left V 3 bases short and J 2 bases short, with 14 bases between. The CDR3 is made up of 15 amino acids. The CDR3 here is CAWSPTGGGNQPQHF. CDR3 DNA: TGTGCCTGGAGCCCCACGGGAGGTGGCAATCAGCCCCAGCATTTT.

The rearrangement uses TRBV5-1 and TRBJ1-3; 7 nucleotides align to TRBD1. This CDR3 has 17 residues. V was pared by 4 bases and J by 2 bases, with 12 bases of the junction left unmatched. CDR1 and CDR2 from the germline V gene are SGHRS and YFSETQ. The chain's CDR3 is CASSANRGTAAGNTIYF. CDR3 DNA sequence: TGCGCCAGCAGCGCCAACAGGGGAACGGCGGCTGGAAACACCATATATTTT.

V usage is TRBV3-1 (or the pseudogene TRBV3-2) and J usage is TRBJ1-3, with D possibly being TRBD1 (5 bases). Germline loops: CDR1 LGHDT, CDR2 YNNKEL (reference sequence). CDR3 size: 14 residues. V dropped 6 bases and J dropped 1 base, with 10 bases sitting between them. CDR3 nucleotide sequence: TGTGCCAGCAGACTTACAGGATCTGGAAACACCATATATTTT. It codes for CASRLTGSGNTIYF.

The rearrangement links TRBV6-5 to TRBJ2-7, with 7 bases aligning to TRBD1. The CDR3 contains 15 residues. Germline trimming cut 7 bases from V and 3 bases from J; bases unmatched to any gene: 12. Germline values: CDR1 MNHEY, CDR2 SVGAGI. The chain's CDR3 is CASTRQGEFSYEQYF. DNA of the CDR3: TGTGCCAGCACTAGACAGGGAGAGTTCAGCTACGAGCAGTACTTC.

This clone has more than one count but fewer than ten. The V call is TRBV9, the J call TRBJ1-3; D may be TRBD1 (6 bases). V lost 0 bases to trimming and J lost 2 bases, with 12 bases between them. Germline lookup yields CDR1 SGDLS and CDR2 YYNGEE. The CDR3 sequence is 16 residues long. The CDR3 sequence is CASSVATGLAGNTIYF. The CDR3 coding sequence is TGTGCCAGCAGCGTAGCTACAGGGCTGGCTGGAAACACCATATATTTT.

The chain joins TRBV7-3 to TRBJ1-2; 7 nucleotides align to TRBD1. Germline trimming cut 5 bases from V and 4 bases from J; bases unmatched to any gene: 10. Germline CDR1 is SGHTA and CDR2 is FQGTGA. CDR3 length: 15 residues. In DNA form, the CDR3 reads TGTGCCAGCAGCATCGACCGGGACAGCCTCTATGGCTACACCTTC. Amino acids: CASSIDRDSLYGYTF.

The V call is TRBV5-1, the J call TRBJ2-2, with a possible D match to TRBD2 (7 bases). Germline CDR1 and CDR2: SGHRS and YFSETQ. V lost 2 bases, J lost 1 base, and 12 bases lay in between. The CDR3 sequence is 16 residues long. CDR3 nucleotides: TGCGCCAGCAGCTTTGGCGGGGGCAAGAACACCGGGGAGCTGTTTTTT. This codes for CASSFGGGKNTGELFF.